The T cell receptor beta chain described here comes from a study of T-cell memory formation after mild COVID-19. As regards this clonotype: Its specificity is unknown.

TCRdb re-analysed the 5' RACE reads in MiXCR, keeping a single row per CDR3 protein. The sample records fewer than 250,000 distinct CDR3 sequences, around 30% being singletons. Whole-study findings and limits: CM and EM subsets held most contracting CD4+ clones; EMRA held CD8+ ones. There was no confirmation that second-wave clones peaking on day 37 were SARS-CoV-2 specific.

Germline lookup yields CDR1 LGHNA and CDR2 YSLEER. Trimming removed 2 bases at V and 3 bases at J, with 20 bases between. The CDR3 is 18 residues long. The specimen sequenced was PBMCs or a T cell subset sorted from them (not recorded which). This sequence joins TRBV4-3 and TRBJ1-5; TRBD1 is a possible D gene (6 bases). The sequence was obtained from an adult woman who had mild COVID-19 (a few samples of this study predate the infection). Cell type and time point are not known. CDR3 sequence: CASSQSAGGPWNNQPQHF. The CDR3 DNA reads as TGCGCCAGCAGCCAATCCGCCGGGGGGCCTTGGAACAATCAGCCCCAGCATTTT.